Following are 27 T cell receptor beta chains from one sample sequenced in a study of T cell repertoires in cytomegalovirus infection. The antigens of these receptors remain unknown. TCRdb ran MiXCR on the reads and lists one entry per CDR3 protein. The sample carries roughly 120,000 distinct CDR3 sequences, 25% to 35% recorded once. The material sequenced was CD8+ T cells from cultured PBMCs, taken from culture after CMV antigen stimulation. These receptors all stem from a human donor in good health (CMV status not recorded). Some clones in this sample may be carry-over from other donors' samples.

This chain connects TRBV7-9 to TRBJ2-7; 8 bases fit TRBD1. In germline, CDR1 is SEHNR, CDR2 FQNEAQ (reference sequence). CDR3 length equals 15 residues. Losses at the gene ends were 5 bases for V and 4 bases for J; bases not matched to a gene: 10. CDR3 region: CASSPPTGVVYEQYF. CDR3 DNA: TGTGCCAGCAGCCCTCCGACAGGGGTGGTATACGAGCAGTACTTC.

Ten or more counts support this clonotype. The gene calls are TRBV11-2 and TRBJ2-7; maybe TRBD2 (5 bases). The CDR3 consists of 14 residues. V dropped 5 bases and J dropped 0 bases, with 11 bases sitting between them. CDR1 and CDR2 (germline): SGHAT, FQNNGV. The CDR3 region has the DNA TGTGCCAGCAGCCTAACGGGGTACTCCTACGAGCAGTACTTC. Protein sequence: CASSLTGYSYEQYF.

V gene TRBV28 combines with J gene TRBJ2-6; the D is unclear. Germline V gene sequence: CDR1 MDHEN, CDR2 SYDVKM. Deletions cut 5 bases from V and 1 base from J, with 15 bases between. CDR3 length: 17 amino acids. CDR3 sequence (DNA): TGTGCCAGCAGTAAGACTTCATCTTCTTCTGGGGCCAACGTCCTGACTTTC. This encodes CASSKTSSSSGANVLTF.

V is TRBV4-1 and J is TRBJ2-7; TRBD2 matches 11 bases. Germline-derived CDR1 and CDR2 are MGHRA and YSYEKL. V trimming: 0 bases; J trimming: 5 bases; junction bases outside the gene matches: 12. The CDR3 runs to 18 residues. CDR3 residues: CASSQDPLGLAVRDEQYF. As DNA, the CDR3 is TGCGCCAGCAGCCAAGATCCCTTGGGACTAGCGGTTAGGGACGAGCAGTACTTC.

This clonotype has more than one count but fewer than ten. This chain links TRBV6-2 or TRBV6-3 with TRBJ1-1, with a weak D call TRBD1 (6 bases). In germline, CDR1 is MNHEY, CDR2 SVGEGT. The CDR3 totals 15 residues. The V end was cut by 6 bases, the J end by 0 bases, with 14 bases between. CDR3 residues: CASRKLNRVNTEAFF. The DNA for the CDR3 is TGTGCCAGCAGGAAATTAAACAGGGTGAACACTGAAGCTTTCTTT.

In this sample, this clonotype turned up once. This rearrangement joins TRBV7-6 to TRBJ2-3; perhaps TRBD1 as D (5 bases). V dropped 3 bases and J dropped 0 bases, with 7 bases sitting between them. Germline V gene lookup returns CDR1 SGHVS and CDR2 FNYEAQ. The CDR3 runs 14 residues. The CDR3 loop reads CASSFDSSTDTQYF. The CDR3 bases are TGTGCCAGCAGCTTCGACAGCAGCACAGATACGCAGTATTTT.

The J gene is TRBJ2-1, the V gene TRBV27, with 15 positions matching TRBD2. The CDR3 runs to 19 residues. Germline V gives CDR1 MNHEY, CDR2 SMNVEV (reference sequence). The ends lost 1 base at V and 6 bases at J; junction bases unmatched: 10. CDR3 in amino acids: CASSLLGLAGGPLGNEQFF. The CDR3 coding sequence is TGTGCCAGCAGTTTATTGGGACTAGCGGGGGGACCCCTCGGCAATGAGCAGTTCTTC.

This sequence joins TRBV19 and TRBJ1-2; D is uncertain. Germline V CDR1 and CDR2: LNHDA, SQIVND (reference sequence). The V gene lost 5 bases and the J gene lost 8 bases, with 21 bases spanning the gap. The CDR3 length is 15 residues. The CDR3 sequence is CASSDLLGQPWGYTF. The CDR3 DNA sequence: TGTGCCAGTAGTGACCTCCTTGGGCAGCCGTGGGGCTACACCTTC.

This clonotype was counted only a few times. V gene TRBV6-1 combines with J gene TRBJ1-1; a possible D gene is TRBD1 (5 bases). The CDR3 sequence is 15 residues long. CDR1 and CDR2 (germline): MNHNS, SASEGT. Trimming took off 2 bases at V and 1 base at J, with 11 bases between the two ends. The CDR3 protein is CASSEYRGPNTEAFF. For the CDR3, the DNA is TGTGCCAGCAGTGAATATAGGGGCCCGAACACTGAAGCTTTCTTT.

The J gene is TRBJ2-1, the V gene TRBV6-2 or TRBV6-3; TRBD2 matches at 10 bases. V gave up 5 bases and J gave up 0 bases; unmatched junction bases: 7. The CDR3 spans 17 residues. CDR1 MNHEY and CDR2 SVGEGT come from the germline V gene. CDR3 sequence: CASSRRTSGSSYNEQFF. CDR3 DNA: TGTGCCAGCAGTCGCCGGACTAGCGGAAGCTCCTACAATGAGCAGTTCTTC.

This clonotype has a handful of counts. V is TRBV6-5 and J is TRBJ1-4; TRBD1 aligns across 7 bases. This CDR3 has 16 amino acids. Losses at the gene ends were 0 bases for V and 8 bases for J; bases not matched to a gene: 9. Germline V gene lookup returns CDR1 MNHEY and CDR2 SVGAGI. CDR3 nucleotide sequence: TGTGCCAGCAGTTACTCGAGTCAGGGGGTACGGGAAAAACTGTTTTTT. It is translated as CASSYSSQGVREKLFF.

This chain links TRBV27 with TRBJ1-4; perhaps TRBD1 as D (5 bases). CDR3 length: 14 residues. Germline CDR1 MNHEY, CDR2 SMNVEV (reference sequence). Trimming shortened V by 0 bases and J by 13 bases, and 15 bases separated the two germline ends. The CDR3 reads CASSLSTGVGLLFF. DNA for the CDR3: TGTGCCAGCAGTTTATCCACGGGGGTAGGGCTACTGTTTTTT.

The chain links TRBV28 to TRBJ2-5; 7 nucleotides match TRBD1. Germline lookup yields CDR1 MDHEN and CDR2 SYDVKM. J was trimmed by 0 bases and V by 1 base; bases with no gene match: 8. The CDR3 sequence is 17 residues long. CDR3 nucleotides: TGTGCCAGCAGTTTATCACCCGATGACAGGGACCAAGAGACCCAGTACTTC. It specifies CASSLSPDDRDQETQYF.

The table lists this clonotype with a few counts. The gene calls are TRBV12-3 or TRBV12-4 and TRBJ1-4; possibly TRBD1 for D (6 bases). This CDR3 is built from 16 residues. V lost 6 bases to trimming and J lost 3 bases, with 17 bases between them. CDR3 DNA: TGTGCCAGCAGACAAACACAGGGCACGGCTAATGAAAAACTGTTTTTT. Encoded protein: CASRQTQGTANEKLFF.

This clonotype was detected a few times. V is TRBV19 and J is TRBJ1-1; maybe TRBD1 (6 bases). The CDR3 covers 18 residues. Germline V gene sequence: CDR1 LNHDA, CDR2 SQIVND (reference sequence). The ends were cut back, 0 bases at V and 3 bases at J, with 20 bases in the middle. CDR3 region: CASSIDGTLLTRDTEAFF. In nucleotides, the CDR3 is TGTGCCAGTAGTATAGACGGGACATTACTGACTCGGGACACTGAAGCTTTCTTT.

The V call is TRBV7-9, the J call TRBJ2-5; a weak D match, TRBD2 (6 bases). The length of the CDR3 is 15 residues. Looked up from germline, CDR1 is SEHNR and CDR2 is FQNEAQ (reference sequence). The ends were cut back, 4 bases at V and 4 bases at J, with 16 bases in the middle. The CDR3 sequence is CASSSSGGDRETQYF. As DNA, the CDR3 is TGTGCCAGCAGCTCCTCAGGAGGGGACCGAGAGACCCAGTACTTC.

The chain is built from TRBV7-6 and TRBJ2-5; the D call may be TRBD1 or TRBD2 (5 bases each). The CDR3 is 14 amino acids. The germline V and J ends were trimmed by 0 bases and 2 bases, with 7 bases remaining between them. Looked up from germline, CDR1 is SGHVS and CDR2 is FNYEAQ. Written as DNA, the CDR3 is TGTGCCAGCAGCTTAGCGGGGGAGCAAGAGACCCAGTACTTC. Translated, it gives CASSLAGEQETQYF.

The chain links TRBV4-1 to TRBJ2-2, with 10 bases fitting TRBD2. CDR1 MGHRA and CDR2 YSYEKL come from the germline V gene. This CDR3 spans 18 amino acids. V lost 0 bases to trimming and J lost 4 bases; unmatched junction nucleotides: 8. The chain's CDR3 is CASSQDGLAGVTTGELFF. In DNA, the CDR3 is TGCGCCAGCAGCCAAGACGGTCTAGCGGGGGTAACCACCGGGGAGCTGTTTTTT.

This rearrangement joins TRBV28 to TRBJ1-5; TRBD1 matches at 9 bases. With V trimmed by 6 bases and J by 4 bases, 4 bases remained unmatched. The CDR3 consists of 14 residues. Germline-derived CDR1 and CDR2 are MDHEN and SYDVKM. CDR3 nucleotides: TGTGCCAGCAGATGGACAGGGGAGAATCAGCCCCAGCATTTT. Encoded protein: CASRWTGENQPQHF.

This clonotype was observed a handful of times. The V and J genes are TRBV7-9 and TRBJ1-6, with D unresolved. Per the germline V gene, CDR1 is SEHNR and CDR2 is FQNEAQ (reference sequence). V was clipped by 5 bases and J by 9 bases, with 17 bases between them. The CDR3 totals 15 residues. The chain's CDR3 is CASSTPTRIGSPLHF. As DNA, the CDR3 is TGTGCCAGCAGCACTCCGACACGTATCGGTTCACCCCTCCACTTT.

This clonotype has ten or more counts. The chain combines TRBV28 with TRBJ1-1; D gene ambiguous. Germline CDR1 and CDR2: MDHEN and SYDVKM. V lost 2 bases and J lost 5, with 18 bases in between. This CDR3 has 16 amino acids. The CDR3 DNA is TGTGCCAGCAGTTTAACCAGCGGTCCCTTGGGGACTGAAGCTTTCTTT. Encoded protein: CASSLTSGPLGTEAFF.

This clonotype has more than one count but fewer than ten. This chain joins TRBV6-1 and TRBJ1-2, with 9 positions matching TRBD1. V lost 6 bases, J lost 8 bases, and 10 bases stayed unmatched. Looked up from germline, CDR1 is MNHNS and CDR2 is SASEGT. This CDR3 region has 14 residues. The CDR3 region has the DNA TGTGCCAGCAGGAAACCCGGGACAGGGTTCGGCTACACCTTC. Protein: CASRKPGTGFGYTF.

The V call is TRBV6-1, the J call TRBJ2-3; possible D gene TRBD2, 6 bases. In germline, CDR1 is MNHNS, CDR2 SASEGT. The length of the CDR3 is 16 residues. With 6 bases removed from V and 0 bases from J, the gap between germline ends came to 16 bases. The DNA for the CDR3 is TGTGCCAGCAGCCTAAAGGCGGGGTCTAGCACAGATACGCAGTATTTT. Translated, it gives CASSLKAGSSTDTQYF.

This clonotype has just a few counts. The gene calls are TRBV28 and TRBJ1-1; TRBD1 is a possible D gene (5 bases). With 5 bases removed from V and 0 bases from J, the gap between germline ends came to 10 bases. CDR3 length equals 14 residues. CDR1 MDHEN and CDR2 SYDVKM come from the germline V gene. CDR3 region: CASSPGQLNTEAFF. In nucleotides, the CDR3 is TGTGCCAGCAGTCCAGGGCAGCTGAACACTGAAGCTTTCTTT.

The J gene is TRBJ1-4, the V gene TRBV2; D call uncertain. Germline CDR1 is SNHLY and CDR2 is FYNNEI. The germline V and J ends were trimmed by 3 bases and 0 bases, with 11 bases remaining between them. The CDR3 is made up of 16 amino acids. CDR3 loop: CASSEVIWSTNEKLFF. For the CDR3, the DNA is TGTGCCAGCAGTGAGGTGATTTGGTCAACTAATGAAAAACTGTTTTTT.

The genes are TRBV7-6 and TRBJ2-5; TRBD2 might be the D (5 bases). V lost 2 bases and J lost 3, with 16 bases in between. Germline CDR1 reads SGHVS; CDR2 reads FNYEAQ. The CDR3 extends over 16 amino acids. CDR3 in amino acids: CASSLLPSKLEETQYF. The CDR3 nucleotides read TGTGCCAGCAGCTTATTACCTAGCAAGTTAGAAGAGACCCAGTACTTC.

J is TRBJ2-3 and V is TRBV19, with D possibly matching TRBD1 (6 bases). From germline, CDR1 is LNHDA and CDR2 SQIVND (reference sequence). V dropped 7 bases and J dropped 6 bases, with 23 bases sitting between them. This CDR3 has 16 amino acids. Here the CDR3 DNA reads TGTGCCAGTACCTACAACCCCACAGGGAAGGTCGATACGCAGTATTTT. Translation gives CASTYNPTGKVDTQYF.